This T cell receptor beta chain was captured by sequencing in a study of beta chain features in type 1 diabetes. Comments on this clone: Antigen unknown.

The CDR3 runs to 13 residues. Trimming cost V 4 bases and J 6 bases, with 12 bases left between them. Germline CDR1 and CDR2: SGHNT and YYREEE (reference sequence). Findings and limits, study-wide: Moderately but significantly shorter TCRB CDR3s were found in Type 1 diabetes patients in all four CD4+ subsets. Insertion counts at VDJ junctions were lower in type 1 diabetes patients, who also showed more deletions there.

All of the isolated RNA was reverse transcribed, so expressed TCRB transcripts were sequenced. The assay was immunoSEQ multiplex PCR, and TCRdb's table has in-frame clones only and misses some. The sample includes 200,000 to 250,000 clones, 14% of them seen just once. The rearrangement links TRBV5-4 to TRBJ2-3; possible D gene TRBD2, 5 bases. This TCR was recovered from a man aged 30-40 years with type 1 diabetes. Sequencing was done on a sample of naive CD4+ T cells from blood. The DNA for the CDR3 is TGTGCCAGCAGCCATGGAGGAGGTGATACGCAGTATTTT. This gives the protein CASSHGGGDTQYF.